These T cell receptor beta chains were read from a single sample in a study of brain T cells in children with intractable seizures. TCRdb's copy holds only in-frame clones and misses some; the assay was immunoSEQ multiplex PCR. The sample has roughly 80,000 clones, about 92% seen once. Sequences were derived from peripheral blood, sampled at surgery. The receptors come from a boy under two years old with tuberous sclerosis and intractable seizures. Each CDR3 is given with its conserved first and last residue. Each record gives: clone size, D gene, J gene, V gene, CDR3 DNA, CDR3 protein. The D gene is left open where the match is weak. Clone size is given for some rows only: seen once, a few or many times, or a class if the clone is expanded.

. . TRBJ2-7 TRBV2 TGTGCCAGCAGGGGGCCTGAGACCTACGAGCAGTACTTC CASRGPETYEQYF
. TRBD2 TRBJ2-3 TRBV11-3 TGTGCCAGCAGCTTAGGGACTAGCATTCGGGAGGATACGCAGTATTTT CASSLGTSIREDTQYF
. . TRBJ1-2 TRBV12-3/TRBV12-4 TGTGCCAGCAGTTTCTGGGAAAACTATGGCTACACCTTC CASSFWENYGYTF
. TRBD1 TRBJ1-2 TRBV30 TGTGCCTGGAGTGTAGGGGGCGGCTACACCTTC CAWSVGGGYTF
. . TRBJ2-7 TRBV2 TGTGCCAGCAGTGCTATTTCCTACGAGCAGTACTTC CASSAISYEQYF
. . TRBJ2-5 TRBV6-5 TGTGCCAGCAGAAGATCAGAAGAGACCCAGTACTTC CASRRSEETQYF
. . TRBJ2-1 TRBV7-9 TGTGCCAGCAGCTTTCGGTTCAATGAGCAGTTCTTC CASSFRFNEQFF
. . TRBJ1-1 TRBV20-1 TGCAGTGCTAGTTTGAGCATGAACACTGAAGCTTTCTTT CSASLSMNTEAFF
. . TRBJ2-1 TRBV5-4 TGTGCCAGCAGCTTGAGTCCCTTGGGGAATGAGCAGTTCTTC CASSLSPLGNEQFF
. . TRBJ1-5 TRBV28 TGTGCCAGCAGTTTAGACAGCAATCAGCCCCAGCATTTT CASSLDSNQPQHF
once . TRBJ2-6 TRBV6-5 TGTGCCAGCCTGGAGTGGGGGGCCAACGTCCTGACTTTC CASLEWGANVLTF
. TRBD1 TRBJ1-1 TRBV19 TGTGCCAGTAGTCGAAGACAGGGGGAACTGACTGAAGCTTTCTTT CASSRRQGELTEAFF
. . TRBJ2-7 TRBV5-1 TGCGCCAGCAGCTCTGGTTACGAGCAGTACTTC CASSSGYEQYF
. . TRBJ1-3 TRBV4-1 TGCGCCAGCAGCCAGCAGCCTTTCTCTGGAAACACCATATATTTT CASSQQPFSGNTIYF
. TRBD2 TRBJ2-1 TRBV2 TGTGCCAGCAGCCTACTAGCGGGAGAGGGCTCCTACAATGAGCAGTTCTTC CASSLLAGEGSYNEQFF
once . TRBJ2-3 TRBV4-1 TGCGCCAGCAGCCAAGTCCAATTTACAGATACGCAGTATTTT CASSQVQFTDTQYF
. . TRBJ2-5 TRBV24-1 TGTGCCACCAGTGATTCGGTGGCAGAGACCCAGTACTTC CATSDSVAETQYF
. TRBD1 TRBJ2-7 TRBV2 TGTGCCAGCAGATTACAGGGGGGCCGGTACTTC CASRLQGGRYF
. . TRBJ1-1 TRBV5-6 TGTGCCAGCAGCGGTTACAGGGACACTGAAGCTTTCTTT CASSGYRDTEAFF
. TRBD1 TRBJ2-1 TRBV30 TGTGCCCGAGGGACAGGGGTCTACAATGAGCAGTTCTTC CARGTGVYNEQFF
. TRBD1 TRBJ1-6 TRBV6-5 TGTGCCAGCAGGACCGGGACAGAGCGGAATTCACCCCTCCACTTT CASRTGTERNSPLHF
. . TRBJ1-4 TRBV29-1 TGCAGCGTTGAACAGGGAGGGCGCGAAAAACTGTTTTTT CSVEQGGREKLFF
few TRBD1 TRBJ1-5 TRBV4-2 TGTGCCAGCAGCCAGGGGACAGGGAATCAGCCCCAGCATTTT CASSQGTGNQPQHF
. TRBD2 TRBJ2-3 TRBV7-8 TGTGCCAGCAGCTTAGAGTCTAGCGGGAGAGATATCACAGATACGCAGTATTTT CASSLESSGRDITDTQYF
. . TRBJ1-6 TRBV7-2 TGTGCCAGCAGCCACGGGGGGGGAGCAAACTCCTATAATTCACCCCTCCACTTT CASSHGGGANSYNSPLHF
. TRBD1 TRBJ1-5 TRBV4-1 TGCGCCAGCAGCCAAGCCTTCTCGGGACAGATCAATCAGCCCCAGCATTTT CASSQAFSGQINQPQHF
. TRBD2 TRBJ2-3 TRBV9 TGTGCCAGCCAAACGGGACTAGAAAGCACAGATACGCAGTATTTT CASQTGLESTDTQYF
. . TRBJ1-1 TRBV30 TGTGCCTGGAGTGTTTCCCCCGAAGCTTTCTTT CAWSVSPEAFF